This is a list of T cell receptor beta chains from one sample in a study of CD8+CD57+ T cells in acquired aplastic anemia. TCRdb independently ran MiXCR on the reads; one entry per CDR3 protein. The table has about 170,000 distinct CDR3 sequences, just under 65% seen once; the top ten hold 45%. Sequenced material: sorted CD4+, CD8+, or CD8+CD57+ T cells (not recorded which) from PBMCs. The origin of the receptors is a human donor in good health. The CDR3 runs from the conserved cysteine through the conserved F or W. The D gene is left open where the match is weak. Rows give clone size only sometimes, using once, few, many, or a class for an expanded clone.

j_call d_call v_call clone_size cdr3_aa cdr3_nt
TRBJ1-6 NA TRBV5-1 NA CASSLDGENSPLHF TGCGCCAGCAGCTTGGATGGGGAGAATTCACCCCTCCACTTT
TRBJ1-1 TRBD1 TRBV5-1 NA CASSKPDRDDTEAFF TGCGCCAGCAGCAAACCCGACAGGGACGACACTGAAGCTTTCTTT
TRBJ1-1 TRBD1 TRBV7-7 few CASSLDRGTEAFF TGTGCTAGCAGCCTGGACAGGGGCACTGAAGCTTTCTTT
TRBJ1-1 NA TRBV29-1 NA CSVRTVNTEAFF TGCAGCGTGAGGACCGTAAACACTGAAGCTTTCTTT
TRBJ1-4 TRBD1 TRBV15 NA CATSRDRGEKLFF TGTGCCACCAGCAGGGACAGGGGGGAAAAACTGTTTTTT
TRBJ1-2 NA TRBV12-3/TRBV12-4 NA CASSLIFPGDNYGYTF TGTGCCAGCAGTTTAATTTTCCCAGGAGATAACTATGGCTACACCTTC
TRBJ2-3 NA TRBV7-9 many CASSPLPLATGDTQYF TGTGCCAGCAGCCCCCTCCCACTAGCAACGGGAGATACGCAGTATTTT
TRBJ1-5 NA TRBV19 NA CASSRNNQPQHF TGTGCCAGCTCAAGGAACAATCAGCCCCAGCATTTT
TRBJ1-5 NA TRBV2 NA CASSGQLSGRHQPQHF TGTGCCAGCTCGGGGCAGCTATCCGGCCGGCATCAGCCCCAGCATTTT
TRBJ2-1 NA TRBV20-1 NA CSARVTGRYNNEQFF TGCAGTGCTAGGGTGACAGGCCGCTATAACAATGAGCAGTTCTTC
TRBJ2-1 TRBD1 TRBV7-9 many CASSLGGQANEQFF TGTGCCAGCAGCTTAGGAGGACAGGCAAATGAGCAGTTCTTC
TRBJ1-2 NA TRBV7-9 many CASSLAQADYGYTF TGTGCCAGCAGCTTAGCGCAGGCAGACTATGGCTACACCTTC
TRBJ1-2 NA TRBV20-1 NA CSARDSANYGYTF TGCAGTGCTAGGGACAGCGCTAACTATGGCTACACCTTC
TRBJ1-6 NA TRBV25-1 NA CASSETSGYNSPLHF TGTGCCAGCAGTGAAACCTCCGGCTATAATTCACCCCTCCACTTT
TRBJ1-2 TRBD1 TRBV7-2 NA CASSLGDRRYDYTF TGTGCCAGCAGCTTAGGGGACAGGCGCTATGACTACACCTTC
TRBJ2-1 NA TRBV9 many CASSSMGSRWSYNEQFF TGTGCCAGCAGCTCAATGGGGAGCCGGTGGTCCTACAATGAGCAGTTCTTC
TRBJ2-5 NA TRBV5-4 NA CASSPFEETQYF TGTGCCAGCAGCCCCTTCGAAGAGACCCAGTACTTC
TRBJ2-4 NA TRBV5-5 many CASSFEPTPAHGIQYF TGTGCCAGCAGCTTCGAACCTACACCCGCCCATGGCATTCAGTACTTC
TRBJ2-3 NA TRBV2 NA CASSEGSGTSTDTQYF TGTGCCAGCAGTGAGGGTAGCGGCACTAGCACAGATACGCAGTATTTT
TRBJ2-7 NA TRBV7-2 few CASSRTQGVDGYEQYF TGTGCCAGCAGCCGGACACAGGGTGTGGATGGCTACGAGCAGTACTTC
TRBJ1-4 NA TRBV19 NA CASSRGNEKLFF TGTGCCAGTAGCAGGGGTAATGAAAAACTGTTTTTT
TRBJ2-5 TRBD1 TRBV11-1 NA CASSSRDRGQETQYF TGTGCCAGCAGCTCGCGGGACAGGGGACAAGAGACCCAGTACTTC
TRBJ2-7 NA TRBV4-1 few CASSQVSGLGYEQYF TGCGCCAGCAGCCAAGTGTCGGGACTGGGCTACGAGCAGTACTTC
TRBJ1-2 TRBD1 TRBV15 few CATSGGQGNGYTF TGTGCCACCAGCGGGGGACAGGGCAATGGCTACACCTTC
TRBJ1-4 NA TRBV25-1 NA CASSDSMGEKLFF TGTGCCAGCAGTGACTCTATGGGGGAAAAACTGTTTTTT
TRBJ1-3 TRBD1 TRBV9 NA CASSEDRGLGNTIYF TGTGCCAGCAGCGAAGACAGGGGGCTTGGAAACACCATATATTTT
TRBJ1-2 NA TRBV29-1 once CSVPGLDGYTF TGCAGCGTTCCGGGACTGGACGGCTACACCTTC
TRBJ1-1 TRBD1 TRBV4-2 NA CASSHPGGTEAFF TGTGCCAGCAGCCATCCAGGGGGCACTGAAGCTTTCTTT
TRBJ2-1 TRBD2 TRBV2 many CAIVFRTSGGNEQFF TGTGCCATAGTTTTTAGGACTAGCGGGGGAAATGAGCAGTTCTTC